This TCR beta chain was observed in a study of Graves' ophthalmopathy and Graves' hyperthyroidism. As the starting material, more than 8 ml of fresh peripheral blood yielded the PBMCs. Comments on this clonotype: What it binds is not known. It may be a read error: a sequence one base away is much more abundant.

The CDR3 has 14 amino acids. Germline CDR1 ENHRY, CDR2 SYGVKD. From RNA, the CDR3 regions of TCR beta chains were amplified and sequenced. An opening RT-PCR round employed HTBI primers and preceded a second-round multiplex PCR. TCRdb passed the multiplex PCR reads through MiXCR, listing each CDR3 protein once. The data contain approximately 700,000 distinct CDR3 sequences, about 41% of them seen just once; the ten biggest clones take up roughly 3%. Study-wide results and caveats: Ophthalmopathy progression cases were predicted by the model with approximately 66% sensitivity and 72.22% specificity.

The chain has TRBV10-3 and TRBJ1-2; D gene ambiguous. Input material: peripheral blood. This clonotype was sampled from an adult man with Graves' ophthalmopathy. The CDR3 spells CASSYSREEGGYAF. The DNA of the CDR3 is TGTGCCAGCAGTTACTCGAGGGAGGAAGGAGGCTACGCCTTC.